The 5 T cell receptor beta chains presented below share a single source sample, sequenced in a study of control samples from healthy donors and cancer patients (dated by TCRdb to between 2020 and 2021). Library preparation was by the immunoSEQ multiplex PCR assay. This is the immuneACCESS table as TCRdb keeps it, with only in-frame sequences that have V and J called. A part of the clones is gone; compared with another copy, unresolved V genes explain less than half, and the rest is unexplained. The sample table lists 150,000 to 190,000 clones, over 90% of them with a count of one. The ten largest make up around 2.2% of the sample. Input material: blood. These receptors were taken from a man aged 50-60 years in good health.

The chain carries TRBV3-1 (or the pseudogene TRBV3-2) and TRBJ1-2, with unresolved D. Looked up from germline, CDR1 is LGHDT and CDR2 is YNNKEL (reference sequence). Between the trimmed V and J ends, which lost 2 bases and 8 bases, there was a span of 18 bases. This CDR3 region has 15 residues. Here the CDR3 reads CASSQLNVEGRGYTF. The CDR3, as DNA: TGTGCCAGCAGCCAACTCAATGTTGAGGGCCGGGGCTACACCTTC.

The chain uses TRBV11-2 and TRBJ2-3; D remains unclear. Germline V gene lookup returns CDR1 SGHAT and CDR2 FQNNGV. The CDR3 runs 14 residues. The V gene lost 1 base and the J gene lost 3 bases, with 8 bases spanning the gap. CDR3: CASSLVVRTDTQYF. The DNA for the CDR3 is TGTGCCAGCAGCTTAGTTGTCAGAACAGATACGCAGTATTTT.

The chain carries TRBV28 and TRBJ1-1; D remains unclear. Trimming pared 5 bases from V and 0 bases from J, leaving 10 bases between. This CDR3 has 14 amino acids. Germline CDR1 reads MDHEN; CDR2 reads SYDVKM. The CDR3 DNA follows: TGTGCCAGCAGTCCCCGACTGCTGAACACTGAAGCTTTCTTT. It specifies CASSPRLLNTEAFF.

The chain links TRBV5-1 to TRBJ2-7, with 11 bases lining up with TRBD2. CDR1 SGHRS and CDR2 YFSETQ come from the germline V gene. This CDR3 is 16 amino acids long. Trimming at V came to 0 bases and at J to 1 base, leaving 3 bases not matched to a gene. The CDR3 loop reads CASSLDPSGGSYEQYF. In DNA, the CDR3 is TGCGCCAGCAGCTTGGATCCTAGCGGGGGGTCCTACGAGCAGTACTTC. Using reference TRBV5-1 and TRBJ2-7 for the parts outside the CDR3, the full variable domain is KAGVTQTPRYLIKTRGQQVTLSCSPISGHRSVSWYQQTPGQGLQFLFEYFSETQRNKGNFPGRFSGRQFSNSRSEMNVSTLELGDSALYLCASSLDPSGGSYEQYFGPGTRLTVT.

This chain joins TRBV2 and TRBJ1-3, with a possible D match to TRBD1 (5 bases). The CDR3 extends over 15 amino acids. Trimming removed 5 bases at V and 2 bases at J, with 13 bases between. CDR1 is SNHLY, CDR2 FYNNEI, per germline. The CDR3 region is CASSPHPDTGNTIYF. In DNA, the CDR3 is TGTGCCAGCAGTCCCCACCCGGACACTGGAAACACCATATATTTT.